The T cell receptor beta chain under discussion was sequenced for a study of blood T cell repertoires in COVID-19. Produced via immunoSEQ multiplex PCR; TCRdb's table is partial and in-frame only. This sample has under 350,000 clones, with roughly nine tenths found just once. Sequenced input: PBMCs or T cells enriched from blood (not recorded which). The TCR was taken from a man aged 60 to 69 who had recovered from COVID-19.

CDR3 coding DNA: TGTGCCAGCAGCGGGGGGGGCCGGGAAGGGGAGACCCAGTACTTC. This codes for CASSGGGREGETQYF. V usage is TRBV9 and J usage is TRBJ2-5, with a tentative D call TRBD2 (7 bases). The CDR3 consists of 15 residues. With 3 bases removed from V and 5 bases from J, the gap between germline ends came to 17 bases. CDR1 and CDR2 from the germline V gene are SGDLS and YYNGEE.